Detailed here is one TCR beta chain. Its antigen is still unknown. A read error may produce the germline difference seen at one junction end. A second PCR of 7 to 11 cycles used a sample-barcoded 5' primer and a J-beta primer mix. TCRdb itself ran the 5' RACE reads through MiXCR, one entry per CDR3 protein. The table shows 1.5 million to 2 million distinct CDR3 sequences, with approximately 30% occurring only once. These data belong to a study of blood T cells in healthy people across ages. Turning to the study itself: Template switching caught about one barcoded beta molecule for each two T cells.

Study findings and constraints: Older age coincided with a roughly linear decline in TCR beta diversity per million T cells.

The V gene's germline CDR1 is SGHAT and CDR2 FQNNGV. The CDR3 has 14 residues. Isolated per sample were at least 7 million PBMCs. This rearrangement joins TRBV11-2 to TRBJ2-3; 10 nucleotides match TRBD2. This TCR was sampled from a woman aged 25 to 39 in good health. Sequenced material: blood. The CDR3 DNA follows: TGTGCCAGCAGCCCAGTAGCGGGAGGAGATACGCCGTATTTT. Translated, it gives CASSPVAGGDTPYF.